This entry is about one TCR beta chain. Time point noted: blood at routine non-recurrence follow-up after resection. No cells were sorted before sequencing. The whole RNA sequenced was extracted from tumor, nontumor lung or frozen PBMC. The library protocol tagged each TCR cDNA with a unique molecular identifier. TCRdb re-called the 5' RACE reads with MiXCR, one entry per CDR3 protein. This table has over 70,000 distinct CDR3 sequences, roughly 8.9% appearing once. The record originates from a study of spatial heterogeneity in lung cancer. Across the study: The authors sequenced available follow-up PBMC samples, taken a median of roughly 2 years after resection. Detection consistently captured more beta-chain sequences than alpha-chain sequences.

The source material was PBMCs, sampled at follow-up. This TCR derives from a female donor with early-stage non-small cell lung cancer.

The CDR3 DNA is TGTGCCAGCAGTCCGGGGCTTGGGTCTATCATTACTAGCACAGATACGCAGTATTTT. This sequence encodes CASSPGLGSIITSTDTQYF. This chain uses TRBV12-3 or TRBV12-4 with TRBJ2-3; perhaps D is TRBD1 or TRBD2 (5 bases each). Trimming left V 5 bases short and J 0 bases short, with 24 bases between. The CDR3 sequence is 19 residues long.